Listed below are T cell receptor beta chains from one sample, sequenced in a study of T cells in Graves' hyperthyroidism and ophthalmopathy. From the multiplex PCR reads, TCRdb called clonotypes with MiXCR, one entry per CDR3 protein. Of hundreds of thousands of distinct CDR3 sequences in the sample, about 19% were seen once. The sequenced material came from blood. Every receptor here comes from a woman aged 50 to 60 with Graves' hyperthyroidism that later progressed to Graves' ophthalmopathy. CDR3s include the opening cysteine and the closing phenylalanine or tryptophan. A D gene is named only where the DNA matches it firmly. A row's size may be missing; if present it is once, few, many or a size class.

D gene | J gene | V gene | clone size | CDR3 DNA | CDR3 protein
TRBD2 | TRBJ2-3 | TRBV20-1 | . | TGCAGTGCTAGTTCTTTCGGCGGGGGGGCAGTAGATACGCAGTATTTT | CSASSFGGGAVDTQYF
TRBD2 | TRBJ2-3 | TRBV15 | . | TGTGCCACCAGCACTAGCGGGGGGGCCTGGGGCACAGATACGCAGTATTTT | CATSTSGGAWGTDTQYF
TRBD2 | TRBJ2-1 | TRBV27 | . | TGTGCCAGCAGATTACTAGCGGGGGGTTCCTACAATGAGCAGTTCTTC | CASRLLAGGSYNEQFF
. | TRBJ2-2 | TRBV15 | . | TGTGCCACCAGCAGAGATCGGACAGCCGGCCGGGAGCTGTTTTTT | CATSRDRTAGRELFF
. | TRBJ1-2 | TRBV29-1 | . | TGCAGCGACAGGACGGCGTATGGCTACACCTTC | CSDRTAYGYTF
TRBD1 | TRBJ1-1 | TRBV2 | few | TGTGCCAGCATGGGACAGGGGGGGACCCAACGCACTGAAGCTTTCTTT | CASMGQGGTQRTEAFF
. | TRBJ2-3 | TRBV2 | many | TGTGCCAGCAGTATGACTCGCACAGATACGCAGTATTTT | CASSMTRTDTQYF
. | TRBJ2-1 | TRBV20-1 | . | TGCAGTGCTAGAGATACGGCGGGGCAAAATGAGCAGTTCTTC | CSARDTAGQNEQFF
. | TRBJ2-7 | TRBV27 | few | TGTGCCAGCAGTTCCCGGCCTGCTTACGAGCAGTACTTC | CASSSRPAYEQYF
. | TRBJ1-5 | TRBV5-1 | many | TGCGCCAGCAGCTTGACAGGCTATAGCAATCAGCCCCAGCATTTT | CASSLTGYSNQPQHF
TRBD1 | TRBJ1-1 | TRBV6-1 | many | TGTGCCAGCAGCACAGGGGGGCTCGACACTGAAGCTTTCTTT | CASSTGGLDTEAFF
TRBD1 | TRBJ2-7 | TRBV29-1 | few | TGCAGCGTAGCCGGGACAGGGGTCTCCTACGAGCAGTACTTC | CSVAGTGVSYEQYF
. | TRBJ1-1 | TRBV29-1 | . | TGCAGCGTCAACAGGGAAAGTCGCACTGAAGCTTTCTTT | CSVNRESRTEAFF
. | TRBJ2-3 | TRBV3-1 | . | TGTGCCAGCAGCCAGGGAGCGACAGGAGCCGATACGCAGTATTTT | CASSQGATGADTQYF
. | TRBJ1-5 | TRBV19 | few | TGTGCCAGTAGTATAGATAACAGGGCCGGTCAGCCCCAGCATTTT | CASSIDNRAGQPQHF
. | TRBJ1-1 | TRBV2 | many | TGTGCCAGCAGTGCCATAAAAAATTTCGGCACTGAAGCTTTCTTT | CASSAIKNFGTEAFF
. | TRBJ2-5 | TRBV7-9 | many | TGTGCCAGCAGCTCCCTCCCGGGTCGGGACCTGCAAGAGACCCAGTACTTC | CASSSLPGRDLQETQYF
. | TRBJ1-4 | TRBV7-9 | . | TGTGCCAGCAGCCCGACAGGAATGGGCGAAAAACTGTTTTTT | CASSPTGMGEKLFF
. | TRBJ1-5 | TRBV20-1 | many | TGCAGTGCTAGAGACACCGACACGCGCAATCAGCCCCAGCATTTT | CSARDTDTRNQPQHF
. | TRBJ1-1 | TRBV20-1 | many | TGCAGTGCTAGTGGGGGGCTGAACACTGAAGCTTTCTTT | CSASGGLNTEAFF
. | TRBJ1-4 | TRBV27 | . | TGTGCCAGCAGTTCACCAGGGTTTGGAGAAAAACTGTTTTTT | CASSSPGFGEKLFF
. | TRBJ1-1 | TRBV5-1 | many | TGCGCCAGCGTTCCAGACGGGGTGAGGAACACTGAAGCTTTCTTT | CASVPDGVRNTEAFF
. | TRBJ1-2 | TRBV20-1 | many | TGCAGTGCTGCGCCGGCCGCCGGGAACTATGGCTACACCTTC | CSAAPAAGNYGYTF
. | TRBJ2-2 | TRBV5-1 | . | TGCGCCAGCAGCTTGGCCATTGGGGCAGGGGCGAACACCGGGGAGCTGTTTTTT | CASSLAIGAGANTGELFF
. | TRBJ2-7 | TRBV20-1 | few | TGCAGTGCTAGGCCGGGGTTGGGTTACGAGCAGTACTTC | CSARPGLGYEQYF
. | TRBJ2-2 | TRBV29-1 | few | TGCAGCGTTGTGGTGCAGGCGAACACCGGGGAGCTGTTTTTT | CSVVVQANTGELFF
. | TRBJ2-5 | TRBV20-1 | . | TGCAGTGCTTTCCTTGGGGTGTACCAAGAGACCCAGTACTTC | CSAFLGVYQETQYF
TRBD2 | TRBJ2-5 | TRBV18 | many | TGTGCCAGCTCACCGACTAGCGGGGTGATTGAGACCCAGTACTTC | CASSPTSGVIETQYF
. | TRBJ1-1 | TRBV2 | many | TGTGCCAGCAGTAGAAGGGCCACTGAAGCTTTCTTT | CASSRRATEAFF
. | TRBJ1-5 | TRBV11-2 | . | TGTGCCAGCAGCTTAGATTTAACAGGAGTCGGCAATCAGCCCCAGCATTTT | CASSLDLTGVGNQPQHF
. | TRBJ1-1 | TRBV2 | many | TGTGCCAGCAGTTGGACACAGACTGAAGCTTTCTTT | CASSWTQTEAFF
. | TRBJ1-1 | TRBV20-1 | many | TGCAGTGCTAGGGGAGCACCGATGAACACTGAAGCTTTCTTT | CSARGAPMNTEAFF
TRBD1 | TRBJ1-3 | TRBV30 | many | TGTGCCTGGAGTAAACAGGGGACTGGAAACACCATATATTTT | CAWSKQGTGNTIYF
TRBD1 | TRBJ1-4 | TRBV7-9 | many | TGTGCCAGCAGCCCATTGGGCGGGACAGGGACTGAAAAACTGTTTTTT | CASSPLGGTGTEKLFF
. | TRBJ2-7 | TRBV4-1 | few | TGCGCCAGCAGCCAAGATCTAGGGCAAATCTACGAGCAGTACTTC | CASSQDLGQIYEQYF
TRBD1 | TRBJ1-1 | TRBV11-2 | many | TGTGCCAGCAGCTCCGAGGACAGGATCGCAGCTTTCTTT | CASSSEDRIAAFF
. | TRBJ2-2 | TRBV7-9 | . | TGTGCCAGCATATCCTATGTTGGCCGGGAGCTGTTTTTT | CASISYVGRELFF
TRBD1 | TRBJ1-3 | TRBV30 | . | TGTGCCTGGAGTCCGGACAGGATCTCTGGAAACACCATATATTTT | CAWSPDRISGNTIYF
. | TRBJ2-2 | TRBV4-1 | . | TGCGCCAGCAGCCCAGGCGCGACTAGTATTACCGGGGAGCTGTTTTTT | CASSPGATSITGELFF